This T cell receptor (beta chain) was captured by sequencing in a study of CD8 T cells in ankylosing spondylitis. Trimming took 4 bases from V and 0 from J; bases not matched to a gene: 20. This CDR3 contains 21 residues. In TCRdb, the 5' RACE reads were re-called with MiXCR into one record per CDR3 protein. The table has about 240,000 distinct CDR3 sequences, around 9.1% seen once. This clonotype occurred many times. Material for sequencing was blood, either unsorted or a sorted T cell fraction (not recorded which). The rearrangement links TRBV12-3 or TRBV12-4 to TRBJ2-1, with 8 bases fitting TRBD1. The clonotype was recovered from a male donor with ankylosing spondylitis or in good health (not recorded which). CDR3 protein: CASSWITPGTGPWASYNEQFF. In nucleotides, the CDR3 is TGTGCCAGCAGTTGGATTACGCCCGGGACAGGTCCCTGGGCCTCCTACAATGAGCAGTTCTTC.